Reported below is one TCR beta chain. The data belong to a study of cytomegalovirus exposure and HLA in healthy donors. The PCR used 60 Vbeta and 13 Jbeta primers. The protocol was immunoSEQ multiplex PCR, while the TCRdb copy is restricted to in-frame clones and leaves out a portion. Of about 120,000 clones in the sample, 60% to 85% were seen once. This CDR3 contains 16 residues. Germline values: CDR1 LNHDA, CDR2 SQIVND (reference sequence). With V trimmed by 5 bases and J by 4 bases, 10 bases remained unmatched. The clonotype originates from a woman in her thirties or forties in good health and CMV-seropositive. Sequenced sample: PBMCs. The chain couples TRBV19 to TRBJ2-2; 7 bases fit TRBD2. The CDR3, as DNA: TGTGCCAGTAGTTCCCTTAGTGGGGGGGGCACCGGGGAGCTGTTTTTT. Its translation is CASSSLSGGGTGELFF.